This T cell receptor beta chain appears in the sequencing data of a study of preoperative IRX-2 immunotherapy in early breast cancer. As to treatment: preoperative locoregional IRX-2 cytokine immunotherapy. Preoperative locoregional IRX-2 cytokine immunotherapy was tested in the phase Ib source study. J was trimmed by 1 base and V by 3 bases; bases with no gene match: 9. The CDR3 spans 18 residues. Germline CDR1 is MDHEN and CDR2 is SYDVKM. Clones were sequenced by immunoSEQ multiplex PCR, and TCRdb holds only the in-frame ones, with some missing. The sample carries 75,000 to 100,000 clones, 86% recorded once.

This chain links TRBV28 with TRBJ2-1; 10 nucleotides align to TRBD1. The material was tumor tissue, obtained after IRX-2 immunotherapy. The clonotype originates from a human donor with breast cancer. For the CDR3, the DNA is TGTGCCAGCAGTTTCACGACAGGGGGCTATTATTCCTACAATGAGCAGTTCTTC. As protein: CASSFTTGGYYSYNEQFF.